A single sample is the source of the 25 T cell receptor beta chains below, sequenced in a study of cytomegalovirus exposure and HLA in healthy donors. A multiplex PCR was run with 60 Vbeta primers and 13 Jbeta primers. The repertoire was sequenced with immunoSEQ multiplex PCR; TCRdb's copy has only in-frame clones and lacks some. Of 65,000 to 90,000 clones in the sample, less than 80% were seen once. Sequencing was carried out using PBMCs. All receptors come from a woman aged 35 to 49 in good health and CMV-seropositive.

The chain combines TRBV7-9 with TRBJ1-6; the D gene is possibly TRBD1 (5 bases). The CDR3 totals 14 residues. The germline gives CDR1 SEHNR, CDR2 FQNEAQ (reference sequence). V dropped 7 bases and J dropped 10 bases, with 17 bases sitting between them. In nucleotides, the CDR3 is TGTGCCAGCACCTTCGACAGACGAGGATCACCCCTCCACTTT. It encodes CASTFDRRGSPLHF.

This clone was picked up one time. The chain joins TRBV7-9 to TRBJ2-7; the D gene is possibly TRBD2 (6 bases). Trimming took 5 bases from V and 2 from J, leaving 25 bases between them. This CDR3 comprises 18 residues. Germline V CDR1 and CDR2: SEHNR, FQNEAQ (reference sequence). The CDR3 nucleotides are TGTGCCAGCAGCCCACTGGGGGGAGTCTCGATTATAACCTACGAGCAGTACTTC. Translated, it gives CASSPLGGVSIITYEQYF. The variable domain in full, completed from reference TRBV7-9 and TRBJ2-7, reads DTGVSQNPRHKITKRGQNVTFRCDPISEHNRLYWYRQTLGQGPEFLTYFQNEAQLEKSRLLSDRFSAERPKGSFSTLEIQRTEQGDSAMYLCASSPLGGVSIITYEQYFGPGTRLTVT.

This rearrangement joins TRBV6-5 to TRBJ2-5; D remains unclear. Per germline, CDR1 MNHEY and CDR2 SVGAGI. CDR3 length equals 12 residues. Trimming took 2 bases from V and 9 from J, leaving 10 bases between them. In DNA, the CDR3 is TGTGCCAGCAGTTACGCTAGTCTTTCCCAGTACTTC. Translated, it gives CASSYASLSQYF.

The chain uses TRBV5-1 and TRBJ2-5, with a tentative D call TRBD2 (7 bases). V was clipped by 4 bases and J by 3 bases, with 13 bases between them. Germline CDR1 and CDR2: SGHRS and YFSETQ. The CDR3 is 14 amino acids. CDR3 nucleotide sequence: TGCGCCAGCAGCCTCCGGGGGGCCGAAGAGACCCAGTACTTC. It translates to CASSLRGAEETQYF.

CDR3 residues: CAWRGYEQYF. The CDR3 bases are TGTGCCTGGCGAGGGTACGAGCAGTACTTC. The V gene is TRBV30, the J gene TRBJ2-7; TRBD2 might be the D (5 bases). The CDR3 runs to 10 residues. Trimming shortened V by 5 bases and J by 4 bases, and 6 bases separated the two germline ends. The germline V gene encodes CDR1 GTSNPN and CDR2 SVGIG (reference sequence).

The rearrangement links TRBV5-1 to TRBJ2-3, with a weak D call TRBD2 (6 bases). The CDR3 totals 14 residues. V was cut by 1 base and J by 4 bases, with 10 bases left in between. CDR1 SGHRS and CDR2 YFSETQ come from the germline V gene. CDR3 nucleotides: TGCGCCAGCAGCTTGCCCGGGGGTGCAGATACGCAGTATTTT. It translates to CASSLPGGADTQYF.

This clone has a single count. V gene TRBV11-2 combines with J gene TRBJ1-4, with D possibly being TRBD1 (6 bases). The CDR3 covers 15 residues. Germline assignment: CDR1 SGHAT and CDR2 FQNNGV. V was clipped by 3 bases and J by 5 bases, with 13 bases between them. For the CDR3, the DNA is TGTGCCAGCAGCTTGTTAAGGGGGAAAAATGAAAAACTGTTTTTT. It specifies CASSLLRGKNEKLFF.

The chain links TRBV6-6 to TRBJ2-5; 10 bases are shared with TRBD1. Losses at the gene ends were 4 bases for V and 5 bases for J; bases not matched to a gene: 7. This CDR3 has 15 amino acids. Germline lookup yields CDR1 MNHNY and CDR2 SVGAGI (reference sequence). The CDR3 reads CASSSRDRGFETQYF. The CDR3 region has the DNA TGTGCCAGCAGTTCCCGGGACAGGGGATTTGAGACCCAGTACTTC.

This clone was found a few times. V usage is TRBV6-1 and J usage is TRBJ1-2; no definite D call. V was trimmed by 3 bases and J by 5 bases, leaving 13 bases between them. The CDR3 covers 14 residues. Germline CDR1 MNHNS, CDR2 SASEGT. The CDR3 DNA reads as TGTGCCAGCAGTGAGGCACAGAGCAAATATGGCTACACCTTC. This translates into CASSEAQSKYGYTF.

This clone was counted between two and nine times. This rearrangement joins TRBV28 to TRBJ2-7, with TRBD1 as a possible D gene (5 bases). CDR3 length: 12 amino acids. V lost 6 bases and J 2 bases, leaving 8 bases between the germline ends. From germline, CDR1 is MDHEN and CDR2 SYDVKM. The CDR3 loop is CASRDSAYEQYF. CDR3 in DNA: TGTGCCAGCAGAGACAGTGCCTACGAGCAGTACTTC.

In nucleotides, the CDR3 is TGCGCCAGCAGCCAAGATCCGAGAACCTACGAGCAGTACTTC. Amino acids: CASSQDPRTYEQYF. V gene TRBV4-1 combines with J gene TRBJ2-7; D unresolved. The CDR3 totals 14 residues. CDR1 MGHRA and CDR2 YSYEKL come from the germline V gene. Trimming took off 0 bases at V and 2 bases at J, with 8 bases between the two ends.

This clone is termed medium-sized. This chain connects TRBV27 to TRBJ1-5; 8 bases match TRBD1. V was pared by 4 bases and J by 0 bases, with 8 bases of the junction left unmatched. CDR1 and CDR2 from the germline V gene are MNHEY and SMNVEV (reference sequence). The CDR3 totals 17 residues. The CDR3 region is CASSSRTGWSSNQPQHF. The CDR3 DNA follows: TGTGCCAGCAGTTCCAGGACAGGGTGGTCTAGCAATCAGCCCCAGCATTTT.

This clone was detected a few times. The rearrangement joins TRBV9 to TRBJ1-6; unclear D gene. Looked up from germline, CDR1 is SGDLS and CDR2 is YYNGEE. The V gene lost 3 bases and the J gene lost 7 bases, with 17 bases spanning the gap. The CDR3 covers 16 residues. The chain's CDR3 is CASSGQAQARNSPLHF. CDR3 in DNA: TGTGCCAGCAGCGGCCAGGCGCAGGCCCGCAATTCACCCCTCCACTTT.

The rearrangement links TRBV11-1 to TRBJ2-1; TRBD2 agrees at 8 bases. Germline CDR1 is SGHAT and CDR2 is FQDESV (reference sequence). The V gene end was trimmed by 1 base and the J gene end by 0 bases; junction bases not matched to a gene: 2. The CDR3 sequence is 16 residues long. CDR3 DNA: TGTGCCAGCAGCTTAGAACGGGGGGGCTCCTACAATGAGCAGTTCTTC. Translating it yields CASSLERGGSYNEQFF.

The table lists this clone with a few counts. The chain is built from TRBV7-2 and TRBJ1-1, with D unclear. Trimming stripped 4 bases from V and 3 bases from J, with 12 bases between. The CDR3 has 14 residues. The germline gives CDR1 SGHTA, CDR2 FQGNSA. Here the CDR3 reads CASSYLLGDTEAFF. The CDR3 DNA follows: TGTGCCAGCAGCTATCTTCTCGGGGACACTGAAGCTTTCTTT.

CDR3 sequence: CASSGGAADTQYF. CDR3 nucleotides: TGTGCCAGCAGCGGGGGGGCGGCAGATACGCAGTATTTT. J is TRBJ2-3 and V is TRBV11-3, with D perhaps TRBD2 (7 bases). Trimming shortened V by 5 bases and J by 4 bases, and 10 bases separated the two germline ends. The CDR3 has 13 residues. The V gene's germline CDR1 is SGHNT and CDR2 YENEEA.

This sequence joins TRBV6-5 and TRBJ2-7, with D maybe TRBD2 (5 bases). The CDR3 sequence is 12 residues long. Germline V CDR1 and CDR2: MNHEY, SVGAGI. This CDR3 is CFKQEAAYEQYF. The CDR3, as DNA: TGTTTCAAGCAGGAGGCTGCATACGAGCAGTACTTC.

This CDR3 reads CASSSGTSGGAETQYF. In nucleotides, the CDR3 is TGTGCCAGCAGCTCCGGGACTAGCGGGGGGGCAGAGACCCAGTACTTC. The rearrangement links TRBV2 to TRBJ2-5, with TRBD2 identical over 16 bases. Germline CDR1 and CDR2: SNHLY and FYNNEI. There are 16 residues in the CDR3. V dropped 6 bases and J dropped 4; count of bases not matched to a gene: 5.

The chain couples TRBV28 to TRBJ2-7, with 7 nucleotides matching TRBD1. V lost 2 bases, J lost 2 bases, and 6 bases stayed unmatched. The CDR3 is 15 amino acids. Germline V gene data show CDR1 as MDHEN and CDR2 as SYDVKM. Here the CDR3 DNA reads TGTGCCAGCAGTTTAACCGGGACAGCGACCTACGAGCAGTACTTC. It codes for CASSLTGTATYEQYF.

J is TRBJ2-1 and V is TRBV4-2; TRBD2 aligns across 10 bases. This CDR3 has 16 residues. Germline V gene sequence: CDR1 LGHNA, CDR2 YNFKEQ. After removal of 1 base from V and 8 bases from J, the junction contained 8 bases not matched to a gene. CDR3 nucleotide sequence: TGTGCCAGCAGCCAAGGGAGCGGGGGGGCCGGTTATGAGCAGTTCTTC. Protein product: CASSQGSGGAGYEQFF.

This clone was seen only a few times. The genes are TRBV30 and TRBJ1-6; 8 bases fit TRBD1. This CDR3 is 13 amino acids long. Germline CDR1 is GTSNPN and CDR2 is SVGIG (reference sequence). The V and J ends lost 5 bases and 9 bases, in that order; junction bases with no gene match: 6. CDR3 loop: CAWGQGLRSPLHF. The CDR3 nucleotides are TGTGCCTGGGGACAGGGATTGCGTTCACCCCTCCACTTT.

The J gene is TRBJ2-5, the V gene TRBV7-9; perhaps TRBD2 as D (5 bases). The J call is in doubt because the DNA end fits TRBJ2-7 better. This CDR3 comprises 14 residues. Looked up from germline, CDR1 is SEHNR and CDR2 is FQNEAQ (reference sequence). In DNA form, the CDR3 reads TGTGCCAGCAGCCCGTGGGGTGGGAGCTACGAGCAGTACTTC. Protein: CASSPWGGSYEQYF.

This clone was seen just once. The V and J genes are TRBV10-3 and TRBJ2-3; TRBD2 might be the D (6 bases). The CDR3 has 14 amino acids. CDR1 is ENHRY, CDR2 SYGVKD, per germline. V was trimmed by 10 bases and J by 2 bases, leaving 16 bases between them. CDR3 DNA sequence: TGTGCCACCGGGGTGGGGCGGGACACAGATACGCAGTATTTT. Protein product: CATGVGRDTDTQYF.

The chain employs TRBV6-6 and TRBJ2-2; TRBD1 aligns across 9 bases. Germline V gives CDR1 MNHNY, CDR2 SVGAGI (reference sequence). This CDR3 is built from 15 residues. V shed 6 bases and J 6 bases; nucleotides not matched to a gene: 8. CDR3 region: CASRGGTGNSGELFF. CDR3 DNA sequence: TGTGCCAGCAGGGGCGGGACAGGGAATTCCGGGGAGCTGTTTTTT.

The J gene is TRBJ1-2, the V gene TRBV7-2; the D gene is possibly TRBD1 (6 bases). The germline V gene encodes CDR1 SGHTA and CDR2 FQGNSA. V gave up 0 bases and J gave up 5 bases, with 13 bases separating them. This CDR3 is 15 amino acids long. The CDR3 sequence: CASSLAFRQGYGYTF. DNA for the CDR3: TGTGCCAGCAGCTTAGCTTTTCGGCAGGGGTATGGCTACACCTTC.